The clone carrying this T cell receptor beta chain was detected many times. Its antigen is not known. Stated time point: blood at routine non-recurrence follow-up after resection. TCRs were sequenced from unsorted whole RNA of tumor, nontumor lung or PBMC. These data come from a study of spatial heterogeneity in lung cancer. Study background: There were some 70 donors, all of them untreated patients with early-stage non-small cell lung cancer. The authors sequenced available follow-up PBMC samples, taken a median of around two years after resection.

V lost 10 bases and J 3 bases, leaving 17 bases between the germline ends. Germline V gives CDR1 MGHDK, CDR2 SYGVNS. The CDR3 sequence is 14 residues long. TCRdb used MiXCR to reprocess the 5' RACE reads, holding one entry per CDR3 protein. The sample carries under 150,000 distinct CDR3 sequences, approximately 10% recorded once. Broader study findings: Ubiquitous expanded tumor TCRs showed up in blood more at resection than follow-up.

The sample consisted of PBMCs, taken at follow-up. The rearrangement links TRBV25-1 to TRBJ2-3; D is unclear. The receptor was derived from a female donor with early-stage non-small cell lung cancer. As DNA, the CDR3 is TGTGCCACCAAACTGGCAGGCACGACAGATACGCAGTATTTT. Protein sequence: CATKLAGTTDTQYF.